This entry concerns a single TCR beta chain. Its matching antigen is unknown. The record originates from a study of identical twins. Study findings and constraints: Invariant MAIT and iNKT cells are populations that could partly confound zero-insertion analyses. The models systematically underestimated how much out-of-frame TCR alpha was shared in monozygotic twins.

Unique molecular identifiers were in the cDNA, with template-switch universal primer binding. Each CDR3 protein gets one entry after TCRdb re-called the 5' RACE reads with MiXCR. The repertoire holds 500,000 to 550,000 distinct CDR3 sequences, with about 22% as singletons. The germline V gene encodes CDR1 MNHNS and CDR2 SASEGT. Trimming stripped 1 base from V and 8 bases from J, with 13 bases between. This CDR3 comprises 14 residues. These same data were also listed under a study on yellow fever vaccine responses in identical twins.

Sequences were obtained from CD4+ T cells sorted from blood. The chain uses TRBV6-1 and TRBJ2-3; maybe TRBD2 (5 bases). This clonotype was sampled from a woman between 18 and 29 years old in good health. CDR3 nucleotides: TGTGCCAGCAGTGAAGACGGTCGGGCGGGTACGCAGTATTTT. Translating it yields CASSEDGRAGTQYF.